This T cell receptor (beta chain) was sequenced for a study of spatial heterogeneity in lung cancer. This CDR3 comprises 18 residues. With V trimmed by 1 base and J by 0 bases, 9 bases remained unmatched. CDR1 is DFQATT and CDR2 is SNEGSKA in the germline V gene (reference sequence). The sample holds many counts of this clonotype. The time point is: blood at routine non-recurrence follow-up after resection. The authors sequenced whole RNA from tumor, nontumor lung or frozen PBMC without sorting. Every individual TCR cDNA molecule carried its own unique molecular identifier, which allowed correction of PCR and sequencing errors. TCRdb re-called the 5' RACE reads through MiXCR, storing one row per CDR3 protein. The table records around 110,000 distinct CDR3 sequences, 12% of them present only once.

The sequence derives from a male donor with early-stage non-small cell lung cancer. The input for sequencing was PBMCs, taken at follow-up. The rearrangement uses TRBV20-1 and TRBJ1-4; TRBD1 aligns across 9 bases. The CDR3 loop reads CSARGLGQGHATNEKLFF. In DNA form, the CDR3 reads TGCAGTGCTAGAGGCTTGGGACAGGGCCACGCAACTAATGAAAAACTGTTTTTT.